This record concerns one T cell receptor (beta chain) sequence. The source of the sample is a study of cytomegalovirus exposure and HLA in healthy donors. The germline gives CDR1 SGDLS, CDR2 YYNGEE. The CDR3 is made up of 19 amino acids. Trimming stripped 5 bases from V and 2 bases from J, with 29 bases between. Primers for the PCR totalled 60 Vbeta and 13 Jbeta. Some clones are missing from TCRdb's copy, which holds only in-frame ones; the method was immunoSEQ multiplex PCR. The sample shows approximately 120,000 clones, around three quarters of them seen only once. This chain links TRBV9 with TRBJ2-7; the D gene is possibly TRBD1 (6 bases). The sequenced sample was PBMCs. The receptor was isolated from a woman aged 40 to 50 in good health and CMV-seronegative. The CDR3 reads CASSPTGIDATPLPYEQYF. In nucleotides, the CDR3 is TGTGCCAGCAGTCCAACAGGGATTGACGCAACACCGCTCCCCTACGAGCAGTACTTC.